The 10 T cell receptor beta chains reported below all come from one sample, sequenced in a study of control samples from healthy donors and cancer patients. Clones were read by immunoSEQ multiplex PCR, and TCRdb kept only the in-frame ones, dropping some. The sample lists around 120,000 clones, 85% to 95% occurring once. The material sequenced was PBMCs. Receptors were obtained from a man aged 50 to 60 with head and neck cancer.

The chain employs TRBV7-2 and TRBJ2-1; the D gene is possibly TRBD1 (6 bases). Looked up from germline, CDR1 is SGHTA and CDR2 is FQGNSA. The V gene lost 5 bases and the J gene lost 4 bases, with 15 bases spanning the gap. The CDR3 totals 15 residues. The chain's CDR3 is CASSTSLGGYNEQFF. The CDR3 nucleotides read TGTGCCAGCAGCACGTCGTTAGGGGGTTACAATGAGCAGTTCTTC.

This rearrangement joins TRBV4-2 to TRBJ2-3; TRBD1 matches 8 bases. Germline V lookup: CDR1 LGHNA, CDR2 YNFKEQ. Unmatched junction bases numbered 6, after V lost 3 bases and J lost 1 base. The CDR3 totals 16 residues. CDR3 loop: CASSHIQGEGTDTQYF. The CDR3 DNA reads TGTGCCAGCAGCCACATACAGGGGGAGGGCACAGATACGCAGTATTTT.

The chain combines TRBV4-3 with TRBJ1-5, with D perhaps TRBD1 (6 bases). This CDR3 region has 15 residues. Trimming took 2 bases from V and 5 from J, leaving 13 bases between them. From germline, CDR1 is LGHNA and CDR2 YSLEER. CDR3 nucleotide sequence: TGCGCCAGCAGCCAACAAGACAAGGGGGATCAGCCCCAGCATTTT. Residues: CASSQQDKGDQPQHF.

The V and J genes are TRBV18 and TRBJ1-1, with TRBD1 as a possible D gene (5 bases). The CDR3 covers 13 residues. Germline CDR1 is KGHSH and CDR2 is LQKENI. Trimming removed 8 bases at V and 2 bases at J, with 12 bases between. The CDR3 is CASRSGVNTEAFF. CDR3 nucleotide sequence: TGTGCCAGCCGTTCGGGGGTTAACACTGAAGCTTTCTTT. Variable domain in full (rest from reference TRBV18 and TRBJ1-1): NAGVMQNPRHLVRRRGQEARLRCSPMKGHSHVYWYRQLPEEGLKFMVYLQKENIIDESGMPKERFSAEFPKEGPSILRIQQVVRGDSAAYFCASRSGVNTEAFFGQGTRLTVV.

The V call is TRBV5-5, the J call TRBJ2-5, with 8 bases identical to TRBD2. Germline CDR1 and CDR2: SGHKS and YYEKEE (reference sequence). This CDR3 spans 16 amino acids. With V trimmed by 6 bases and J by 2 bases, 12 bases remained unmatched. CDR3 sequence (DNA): TGTGCCAGCACCCGCCGAGTAGCGGGGCGACAAGAGACCCAGTACTTC. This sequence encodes CASTRRVAGRQETQYF.

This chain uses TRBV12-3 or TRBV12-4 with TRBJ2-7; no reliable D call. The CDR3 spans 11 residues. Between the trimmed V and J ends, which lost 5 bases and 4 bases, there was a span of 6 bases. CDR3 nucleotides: TGTGCCAGCAGTCGAAGATACGAGCAGTACTTC. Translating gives CASSRRYEQYF.

As DNA, the CDR3 is TGCGCCAGCAGCTTGGCGGCCCGGAGGAATTCACCCCTCCACTTT. It yields the protein CASSLAARRNSPLHF. This sequence joins TRBV5-1 and TRBJ1-6; D gene ambiguous. This CDR3 has 15 amino acids. Deletions cut 0 bases from V and 7 bases from J, with 11 bases between. Germline-derived CDR1 and CDR2 are SGHRS and YFSETQ. Full variable domain (remainder filled in from reference TRBV5-1 and TRBJ1-6): KAGVTQTPRYLIKTRGQQVTLSCSPISGHRSVSWYQQTPGQGLQFLFEYFSETQRNKGNFPGRFSGRQFSNSRSEMNVSTLELGDSALYLCASSLAARRNSPLHFGNGTRLTVT.

This CDR3 is CASSLARGANTEAFF. DNA of the CDR3: TGTGCCAGCAGCTTGGCTCGGGGGGCGAACACTGAAGCTTTCTTT. The gene calls are TRBV5-5 and TRBJ1-1, with D possibly being TRBD1 (6 bases). The germline V and J ends were trimmed by 0 bases and 1 base, with 10 bases remaining between them. This CDR3 has 15 amino acids. Germline V gene lookup returns CDR1 SGHKS and CDR2 YYEKEE (reference sequence).

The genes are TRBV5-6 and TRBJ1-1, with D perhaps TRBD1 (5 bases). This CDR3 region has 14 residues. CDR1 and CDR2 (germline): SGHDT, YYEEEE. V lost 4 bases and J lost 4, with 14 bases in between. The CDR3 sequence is CASSPGWGSTEAFF. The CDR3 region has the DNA TGTGCCAGCAGCCCGGGATGGGGGAGCACTGAAGCTTTCTTT.

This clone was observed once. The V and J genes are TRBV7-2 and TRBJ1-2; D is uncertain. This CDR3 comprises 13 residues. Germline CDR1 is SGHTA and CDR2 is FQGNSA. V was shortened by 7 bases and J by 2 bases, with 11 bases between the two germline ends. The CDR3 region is CASKITQNYGYTF. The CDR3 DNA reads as TGTGCCAGCAAAATAACACAAAACTATGGCTACACCTTC.